The clone carrying this T cell receptor (beta chain) was counted only a few times. The antigen remains undetermined. Trimming left V 0 bases short and J 0 bases short, with 10 bases between. The germline V gene encodes CDR1 SGHKS and CDR2 YYEKEE (reference sequence). This CDR3 spans 15 amino acids. Preparation of TCR beta libraries was done by quantitative 5'-RACE with molecular barcodes. TCRdb reanalysed the 5' RACE reads using MiXCR and keeps one entry per CDR3 protein. The table records some 250,000 distinct CDR3 sequences, about 24% of them present only once. This record comes from a study of CD8 T cells in ankylosing spondylitis. General study results and limits: One TCR beta motif, made up of about 8 highly homologous variants, appeared characteristic of ankylosing spondylitis blood. According to the report, clones linked to the disease were significantly enriched in matched synovial fluid samples taken from ankylosing spondylitis patients. With a CD8+ phenotype, disease-linked clones were relatively rare in peripheral blood.

The chain recombines TRBV5-5 with TRBJ2-7, with D perhaps TRBD1 (6 bases). Sequenced material: blood, either unsorted or a sorted T cell fraction (not recorded which). This receptor was taken from a male donor with ankylosing spondylitis or in good health (not recorded which). In DNA, the CDR3 is TGTGCCAGCAGCTTGGATCGGACAGTCTCCTACGAGCAGTACTTC. This encodes CASSLDRTVSYEQYF.